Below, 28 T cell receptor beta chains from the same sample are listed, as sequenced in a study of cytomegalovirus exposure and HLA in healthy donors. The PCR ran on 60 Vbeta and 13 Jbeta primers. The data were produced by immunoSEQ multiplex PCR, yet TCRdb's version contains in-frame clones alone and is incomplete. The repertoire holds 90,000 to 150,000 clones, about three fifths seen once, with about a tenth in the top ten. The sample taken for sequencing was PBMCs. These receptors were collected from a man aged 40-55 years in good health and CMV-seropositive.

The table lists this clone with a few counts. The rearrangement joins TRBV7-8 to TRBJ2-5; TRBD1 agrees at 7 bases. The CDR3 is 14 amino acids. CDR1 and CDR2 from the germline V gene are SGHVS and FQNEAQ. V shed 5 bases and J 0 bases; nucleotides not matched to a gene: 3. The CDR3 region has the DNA TGTGCCAGCAGCAGGGGACAGCACCAAGAGACCCAGTACTTC. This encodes CASSRGQHQETQYF.

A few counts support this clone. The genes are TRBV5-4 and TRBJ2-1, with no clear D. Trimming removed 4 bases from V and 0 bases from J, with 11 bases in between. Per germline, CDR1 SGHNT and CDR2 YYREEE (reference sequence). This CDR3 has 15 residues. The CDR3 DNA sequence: TGTGCCAGCAGCGCGCGGAGAAGCTCCTACAATGAGCAGTTCTTC. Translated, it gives CASSARRSSYNEQFF.

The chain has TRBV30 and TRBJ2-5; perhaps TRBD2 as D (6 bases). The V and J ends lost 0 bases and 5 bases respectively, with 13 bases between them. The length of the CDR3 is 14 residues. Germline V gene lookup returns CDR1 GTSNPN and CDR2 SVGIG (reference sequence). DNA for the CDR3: TGTGCCTGGAGTGTCGGCGGGGCGGGGGAGACCCAGTACTTC. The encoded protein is CAWSVGGAGETQYF.

The CDR3 region is CASSRLAGDETQYF. As DNA, the CDR3 is TGTGCCAGCAGCCGACTAGCGGGAGACGAGACCCAGTACTTC. The chain employs TRBV11-2 and TRBJ2-5; 12 nucleotides line up with TRBD2. Per the germline V gene, CDR1 is SGHAT and CDR2 is FQNNGV. The junction had 3 bases not matched to a gene; V was cut back by 5 bases and J by 5 bases. The length of the CDR3 is 14 residues.

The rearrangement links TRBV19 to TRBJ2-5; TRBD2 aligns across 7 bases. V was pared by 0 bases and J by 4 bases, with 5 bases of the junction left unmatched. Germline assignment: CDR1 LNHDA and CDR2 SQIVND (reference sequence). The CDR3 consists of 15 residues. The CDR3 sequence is CASSIDSGGGETQYF. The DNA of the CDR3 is TGTGCCAGTAGTATAGATTCGGGGGGAGGAGAGACCCAGTACTTC.

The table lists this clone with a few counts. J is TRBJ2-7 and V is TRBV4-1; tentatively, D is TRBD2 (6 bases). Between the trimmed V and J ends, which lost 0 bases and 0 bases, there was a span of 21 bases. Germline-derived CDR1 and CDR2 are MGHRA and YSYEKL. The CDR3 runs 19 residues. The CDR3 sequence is CASSQDVLRSREASYEQYF. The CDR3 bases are TGCGCCAGCAGCCAAGATGTCCTCAGGAGCAGGGAGGCCTCCTACGAGCAGTACTTC.

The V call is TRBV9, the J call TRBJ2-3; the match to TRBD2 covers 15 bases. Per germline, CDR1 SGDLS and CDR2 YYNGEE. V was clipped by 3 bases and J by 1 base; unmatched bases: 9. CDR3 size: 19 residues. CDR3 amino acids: CASSAGTSGGTTRTDTQYF. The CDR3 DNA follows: TGTGCCAGCAGCGCCGGGACTAGCGGGGGGACGACTCGCACAGATACGCAGTATTTT.

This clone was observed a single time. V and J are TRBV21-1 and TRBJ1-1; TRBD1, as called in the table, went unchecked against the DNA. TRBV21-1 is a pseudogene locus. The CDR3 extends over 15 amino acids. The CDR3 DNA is TGTGCCAGCAGCAGGGGCGAGTTTTGTGTCACTGAAGCTTTCTTT. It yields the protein CASSRGEFCVTEAFF.

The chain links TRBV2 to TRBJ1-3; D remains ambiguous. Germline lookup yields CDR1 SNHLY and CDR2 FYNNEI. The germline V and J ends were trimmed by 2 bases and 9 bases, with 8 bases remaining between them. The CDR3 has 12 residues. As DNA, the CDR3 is TGTGCCAGCAGTGAACAGGAAGGCACCATATATTTT. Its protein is CASSEQEGTIYF.

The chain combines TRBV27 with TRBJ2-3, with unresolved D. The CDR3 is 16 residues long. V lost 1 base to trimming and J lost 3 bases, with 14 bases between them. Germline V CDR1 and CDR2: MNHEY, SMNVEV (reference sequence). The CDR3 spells CASSLFAERVTDTQYF. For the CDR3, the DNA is TGTGCCAGCAGTTTATTTGCCGAGAGAGTAACAGATACGCAGTATTTT.

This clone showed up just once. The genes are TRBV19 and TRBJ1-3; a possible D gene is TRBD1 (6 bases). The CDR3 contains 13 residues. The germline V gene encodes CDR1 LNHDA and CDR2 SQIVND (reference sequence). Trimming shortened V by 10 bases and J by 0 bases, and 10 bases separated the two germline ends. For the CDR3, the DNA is TGTGCCACTAAGACAGGCTCTGGAAACACCATATATTTT. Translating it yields CATKTGSGNTIYF.

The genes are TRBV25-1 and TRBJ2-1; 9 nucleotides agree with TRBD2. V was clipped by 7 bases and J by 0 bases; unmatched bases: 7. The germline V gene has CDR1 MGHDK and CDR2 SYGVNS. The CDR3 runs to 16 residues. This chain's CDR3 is CASIGTSGYSYNEQFF. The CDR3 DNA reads TGTGCCAGCATCGGTACTAGCGGGTACTCCTACAATGAGCAGTTCTTC.

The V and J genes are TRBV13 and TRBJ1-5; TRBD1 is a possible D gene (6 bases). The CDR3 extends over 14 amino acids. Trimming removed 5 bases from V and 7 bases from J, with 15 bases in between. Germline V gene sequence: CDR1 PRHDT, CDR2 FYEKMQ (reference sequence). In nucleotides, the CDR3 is TGTGCCAGCAGCCATGGGAGGGGGATCCAGCCCCAGCATTTT. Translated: CASSHGRGIQPQHF.

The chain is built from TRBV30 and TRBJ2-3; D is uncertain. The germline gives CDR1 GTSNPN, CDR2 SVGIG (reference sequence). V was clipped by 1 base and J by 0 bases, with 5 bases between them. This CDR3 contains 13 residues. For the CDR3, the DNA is TGTGCCTGGAGTGCGGGTAGCACAGATACGCAGTATTTT. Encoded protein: CAWSAGSTDTQYF.

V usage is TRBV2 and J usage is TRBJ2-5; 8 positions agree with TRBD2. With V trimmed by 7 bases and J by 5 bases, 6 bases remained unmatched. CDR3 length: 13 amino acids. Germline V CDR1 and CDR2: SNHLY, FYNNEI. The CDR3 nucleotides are TGTGCCAGCAACGGGGGGGCCCTTGAGACCCAGTACTTC. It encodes CASNGGALETQYF.

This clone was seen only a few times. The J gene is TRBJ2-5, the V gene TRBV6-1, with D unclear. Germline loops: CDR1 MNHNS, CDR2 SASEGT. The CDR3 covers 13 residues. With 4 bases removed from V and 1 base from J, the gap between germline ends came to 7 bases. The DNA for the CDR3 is TGTGCCAGCAGTGGGCAGATCCAAGAGACCCAGTACTTC. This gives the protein CASSGQIQETQYF.

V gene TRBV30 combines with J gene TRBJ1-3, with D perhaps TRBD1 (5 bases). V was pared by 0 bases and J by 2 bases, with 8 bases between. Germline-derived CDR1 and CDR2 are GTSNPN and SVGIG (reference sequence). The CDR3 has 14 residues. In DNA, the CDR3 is TGTGCCTGGAGTGTTGGGGCAACTGGAAACACCATATATTTT. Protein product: CAWSVGATGNTIYF.

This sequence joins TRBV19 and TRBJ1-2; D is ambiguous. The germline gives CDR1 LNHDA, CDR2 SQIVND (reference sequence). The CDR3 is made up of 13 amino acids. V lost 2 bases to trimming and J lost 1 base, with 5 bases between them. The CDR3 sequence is CASSIYGNYGYTF. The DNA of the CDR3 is TGTGCCAGTAGTATATACGGTAACTATGGCTACACCTTC. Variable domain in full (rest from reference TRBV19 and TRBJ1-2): DGGITQSPKYLFRKEGQNVTLSCEQNLNHDAMYWYRQDPGQGLRLIYYSQIVNDFQKGDIAEGYSVSREKKESFPLTVTSAQKNPTAFYLCASSIYGNYGYTFGSGTRLTVV.

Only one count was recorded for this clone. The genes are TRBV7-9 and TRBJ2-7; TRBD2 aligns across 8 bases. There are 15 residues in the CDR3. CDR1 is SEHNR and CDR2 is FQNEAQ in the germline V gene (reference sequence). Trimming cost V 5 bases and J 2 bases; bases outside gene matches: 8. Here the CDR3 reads CASSARGGKPYEQYF. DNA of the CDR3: TGTGCCAGCAGCGCCCGGGGGGGGAAACCCTACGAGCAGTACTTC.

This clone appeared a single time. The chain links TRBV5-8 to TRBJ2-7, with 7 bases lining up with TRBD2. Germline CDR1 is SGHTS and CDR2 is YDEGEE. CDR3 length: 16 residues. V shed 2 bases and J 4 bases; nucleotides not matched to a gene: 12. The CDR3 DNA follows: TGTGCCAGCAGCTTCGTGGCGGGAGTGGTTCCGTACGAGCAGTACTTC. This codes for CASSFVAGVVPYEQYF.

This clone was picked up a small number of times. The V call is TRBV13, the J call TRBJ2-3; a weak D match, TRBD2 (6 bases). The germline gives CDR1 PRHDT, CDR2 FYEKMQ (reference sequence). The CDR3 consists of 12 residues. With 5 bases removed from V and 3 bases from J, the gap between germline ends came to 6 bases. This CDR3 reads CASSRETDTQYF. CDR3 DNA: TGTGCCAGCAGCCGGGAGACAGATACGCAGTATTTT.

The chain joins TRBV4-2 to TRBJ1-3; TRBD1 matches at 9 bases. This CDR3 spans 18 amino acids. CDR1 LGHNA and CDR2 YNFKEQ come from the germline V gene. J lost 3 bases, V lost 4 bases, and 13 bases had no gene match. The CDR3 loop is CASSLLWTGTGYGNTIYF. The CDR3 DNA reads TGTGCCAGCAGCCTACTTTGGACCGGGACAGGGTATGGAAACACCATATATTTT.

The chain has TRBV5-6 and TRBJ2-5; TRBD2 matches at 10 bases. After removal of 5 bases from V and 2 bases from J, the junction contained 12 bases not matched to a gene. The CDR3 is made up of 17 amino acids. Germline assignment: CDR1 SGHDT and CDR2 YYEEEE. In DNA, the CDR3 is TGTGCCAGCAGTGCGGCGAGAGCGGGAGGGGGGCAAGAGACCCAGTACTTC. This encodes CASSAARAGGGQETQYF.

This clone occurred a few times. CDR3 sequence: CAGYRGGEQFF. CDR3 bases: TGTGCCGGATACAGGGGGGGTGAGCAGTTCTTC. The chain uses TRBV6-1 and TRBJ2-1; tentatively, D is TRBD1 (8 bases). This CDR3 has 11 residues. CDR1 MNHNS and CDR2 SASEGT come from the germline V gene. Trimming left V 11 bases short and J 9 bases short, with 14 bases between.

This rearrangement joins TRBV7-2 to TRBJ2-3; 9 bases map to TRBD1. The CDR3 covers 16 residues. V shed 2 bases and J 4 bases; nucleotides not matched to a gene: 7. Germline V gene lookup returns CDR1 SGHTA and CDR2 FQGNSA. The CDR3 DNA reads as TGTGCCAGCAGCTTAACCGGGACAGGGCTCCCAGATACGCAGTATTTT. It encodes CASSLTGTGLPDTQYF.

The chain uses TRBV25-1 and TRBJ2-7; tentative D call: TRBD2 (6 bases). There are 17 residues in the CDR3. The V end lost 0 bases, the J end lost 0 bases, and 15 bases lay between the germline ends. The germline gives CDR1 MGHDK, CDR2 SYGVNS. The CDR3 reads CASSEYRDGTDSYEQYF. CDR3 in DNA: TGTGCCAGCAGTGAATATCGGGACGGGACTGACTCCTACGAGCAGTACTTC.

The CDR3: CASSNRRLYEQYF. As DNA, the CDR3 is TGTGCCAGCAGCAACAGGCGCCTCTACGAGCAGTACTTC. J is TRBJ2-7 and V is TRBV21-1; no check of the table's D call, TRBD1, against the DNA was made. TRBV21-1 is a documented pseudogene. CDR3 length: 13 residues.

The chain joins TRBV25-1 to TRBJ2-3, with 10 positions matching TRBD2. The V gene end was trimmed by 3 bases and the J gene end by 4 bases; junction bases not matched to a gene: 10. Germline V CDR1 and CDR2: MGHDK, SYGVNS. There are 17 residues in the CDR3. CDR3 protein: CASSDQRASGSPDTQYF. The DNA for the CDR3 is TGTGCCAGCAGTGACCAAAGGGCTAGCGGGAGTCCAGATACGCAGTATTTT.